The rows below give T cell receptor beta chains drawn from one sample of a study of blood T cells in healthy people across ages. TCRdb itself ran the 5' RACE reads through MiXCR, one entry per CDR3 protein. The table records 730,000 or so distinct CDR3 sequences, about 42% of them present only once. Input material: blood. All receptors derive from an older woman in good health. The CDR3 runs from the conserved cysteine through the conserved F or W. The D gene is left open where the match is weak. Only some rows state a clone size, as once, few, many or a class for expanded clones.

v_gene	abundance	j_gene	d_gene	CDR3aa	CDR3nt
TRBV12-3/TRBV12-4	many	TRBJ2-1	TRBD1	CASGNRGLDEQFF	TGTGCCAGCGGCAACAGGGGGTTGGATGAGCAGTTCTTC
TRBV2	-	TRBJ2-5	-	CASNRRQETQYF	TGTGCCAGCAACAGGAGACAAGAGACCCAGTACTTC
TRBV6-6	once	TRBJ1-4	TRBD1	CASSDGTGREKLFF	TGTGCCAGCAGCGATGGGACAGGACGTGAAAAACTGTTTTTT
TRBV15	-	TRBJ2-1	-	CATSNGVVSEQFF	TGTGCCACCAGCAACGGAGTGGTAAGTGAGCAGTTCTTC
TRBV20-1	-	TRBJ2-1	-	CSPKNPRSYNEQFF	TGCAGTCCTAAAAACCCGAGGTCCTACAATGAGCAGTTCTTC
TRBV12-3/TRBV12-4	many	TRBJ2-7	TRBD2	CASSLRDYYEQYF	TGTGCCAGCAGTCTCCGGGACTACTACGAGCAGTACTTC
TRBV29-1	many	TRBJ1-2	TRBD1	CSVGEDRLGYTF	TGCAGCGTTGGTGAGGACAGGCTTGGCTACACCTTC
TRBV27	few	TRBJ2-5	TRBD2	CASSRVTSGKDEQYF	TGTGCCAGCAGCCGGGTGACTAGCGGGAAGGATGAGCAGTACTTC
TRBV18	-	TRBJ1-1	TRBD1	CASSPQEGTGSQAFF	TGTGCCAGCTCACCACAAGAGGGGACAGGATCTCAAGCTTTCTTT
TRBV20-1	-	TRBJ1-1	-	CSAKSDGFSTEAFF	TGCAGTGCCAAAAGCGACGGCTTTTCCACTGAAGCTTTCTTT
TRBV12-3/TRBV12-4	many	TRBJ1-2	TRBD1	CASRPRQGELYGYTF	TGTGCCAGCAGGCCGAGACAGGGCGAGCTCTATGGCTACACCTTC
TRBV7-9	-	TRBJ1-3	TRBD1	CASSFPGQRSSGNTIYF	TGTGCCAGCAGCTTCCCGGGACAGCGGAGCTCTGGAAACACCATATATTTT
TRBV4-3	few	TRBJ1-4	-	CASSQESVQSNEKLFF	TGCGCCAGCAGCCAAGAATCAGTTCAATCGAATGAAAAACTGTTTTTT
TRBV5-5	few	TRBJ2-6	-	CASSFGGVGANVLTF	TGTGCCAGCAGCTTCGGCGGGGTAGGGGCCAACGTCCTGACTTTC
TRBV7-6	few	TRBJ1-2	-	CASSLDRFNYGYTF	TGTGCCAGCAGCTTAGACAGGTTTAACTATGGCTACACCTTC
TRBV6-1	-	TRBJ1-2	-	CASSDSLGVYGYTF	TGTGCCAGCAGTGATTCCCTGGGGGTATATGGCTACACCTTC
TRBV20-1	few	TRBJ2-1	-	CIEGHEQFF	TGCATCGAAGGCCATGAGCAGTTCTTC
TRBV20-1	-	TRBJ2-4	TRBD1	CSARRGTGQGENIQYF	TGCAGTGCTAGAAGGGGTACGGGCCAGGGGGAAAACATTCAGTACTTC
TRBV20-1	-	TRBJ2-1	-	CSARDLSALEQFF	TGCAGTGCTAGAGATCTCTCCGCTCTTGAGCAGTTCTTC
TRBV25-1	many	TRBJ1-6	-	CASTPGSYYNSPLHF	TGTGCCAGCACCCCAGGGTCCTACTATAATTCACCCCTCCACTTT
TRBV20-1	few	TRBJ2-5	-	CSARDPGGRFETQYF	TGCAGTGCTAGAGATCCGGGGGGCCGGTTTGAGACCCAGTACTTC
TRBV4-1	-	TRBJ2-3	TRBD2	CASSQGVLAGGPGTDTQYF	TGCGCCAGCAGCCAAGGGGTCCTAGCGGGGGGGCCGGGCACAGATACGCAGTATTTT
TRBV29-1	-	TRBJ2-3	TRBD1	CSVATGGGDTQYF	TGCAGCGTGGCAACAGGGGGAGGAGATACGCAGTATTTT
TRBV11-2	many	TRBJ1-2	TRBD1	CASSFGQGGGYTF	TGTGCCAGCAGCTTCGGACAGGGAGGAGGCTACACCTTC
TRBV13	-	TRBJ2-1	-	CASSPWGSGGYNEQFF	TGTGCCAGCAGCCCCTGGGGCAGCGGAGGGTACAATGAGCAGTTCTTC
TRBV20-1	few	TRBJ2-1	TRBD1	CSAPGQGGFQETQFF	TGCAGTGCACCTGGACAGGGTGGCTTCCAAGAGACCCAGTTCTTC
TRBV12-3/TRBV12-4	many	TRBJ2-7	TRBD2	CASTRTSGYEQYF	TGTGCCAGCACCCGGACTAGCGGATACGAGCAGTACTTC
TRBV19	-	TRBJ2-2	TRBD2	CASRGGLDTGELFF	TGTGCCAGTAGAGGAGGACTAGACACCGGGGAGCTGTTTTTT
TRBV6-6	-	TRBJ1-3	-	CASSYTADSGNTIYF	TGTGCCAGCAGTTATACGGCCGACTCTGGAAACACCATATATTTT
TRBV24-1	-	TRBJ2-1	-	CATSDTGTGWEETQFF	TGTGCCACCAGTGATACCGGGACCGGGTGGGAAGAGACCCAGTTCTTC
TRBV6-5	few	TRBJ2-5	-	CASSSRCEQYF	TGTGCCAGCAGTTCCCGTTGTGAGCAGTACTTC
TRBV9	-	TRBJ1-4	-	CASSAPEGVNEKLFF	TGTGCCAGCAGCGCCCCCGAAGGAGTAAATGAAAAACTGTTTTTT
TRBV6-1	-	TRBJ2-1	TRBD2	CASSPQLAGGMNEQFF	TGTGCCAGCAGTCCCCAACTAGCGGGGGGTATGAATGAGCAGTTCTTC
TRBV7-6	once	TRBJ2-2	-	CASSLAEGTGELFF	TGTGCCAGCAGCTTAGCTGAGGGCACCGGGGAGCTGTTTTTT
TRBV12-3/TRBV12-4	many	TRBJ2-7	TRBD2	CASRQSGSYEQYF	TGTGCCAGCAGGCAGAGCGGGAGCTACGAGCAGTACTTC
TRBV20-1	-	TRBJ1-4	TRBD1	CSARDARGDEKLFF	TGCAGTGCTAGAGATGCCAGGGGGGATGAAAAACTGTTTTTT
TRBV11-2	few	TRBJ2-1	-	CASREEVSSYNEQFF	TGTGCCAGCAGAGAAGAGGTTAGCTCCTACAATGAGCAGTTCTTC
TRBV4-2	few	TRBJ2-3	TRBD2	CASSQEPGTSVSTDTQYF	TGTGCCAGCAGCCAAGAACCCGGGACTAGCGTCAGCACAGATACGCAGTATTTT
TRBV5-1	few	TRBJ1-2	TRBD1	CASSWGQGTYGYTF	TGCGCCAGCAGCTGGGGACAGGGTACTTATGGCTACACCTTC
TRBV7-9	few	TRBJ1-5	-	CASSLDTVYSNQPQHF	TGTGCCAGCAGCTTAGACACGGTATATAGCAATCAGCCCCAGCATTTT
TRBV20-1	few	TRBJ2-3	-	CSARRDGTAGTQYF	TGCAGTGCAAGAAGGGACGGGACCGCGGGTACGCAGTATTTT
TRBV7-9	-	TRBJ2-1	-	CASTIGPDNEQFF	TGTGCCAGCACAATAGGCCCGGACAATGAGCAGTTCTTC
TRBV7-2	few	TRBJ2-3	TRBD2	CASSSPRGLAGGTDTQYF	TGTGCCAGCAGCTCCCCGAGGGGACTAGCGGGGGGCACAGATACGCAGTATTTT
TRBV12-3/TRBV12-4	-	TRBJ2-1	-	CASSLGANTYNEQFF	TGTGCCAGCAGTTTAGGAGCTAATACCTACAATGAGCAGTTCTTC
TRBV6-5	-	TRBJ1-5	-	CASSYALANQPQHF	TGTGCCAGCAGTTACGCCCTTGCTAATCAGCCCCAGCATTTT
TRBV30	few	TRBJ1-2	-	CAWSVSNAYGYTF	TGTGCCTGGAGTGTCTCGAACGCCTATGGCTACACCTTC